This TCR beta chain was sequenced during a study of T cell repertoires and leukemia-associated antigens. In the study overall: Samples yielded roughly 3 to 5.5 million effective reads each, some 16 million overall. Study-wide results and caveats: Expanded clones' antigen specificity and function were not directly tested. The four groups had similar numbers of Vbeta, Jbeta genes and CDR3s.

Without fetal bovine serum, CD3+ T cells were rested overnight. This clonotype was seen more than once but under ten times. Its matching antigen is unknown. TCRdb processed the 5' RACE reads anew with MiXCR; each CDR3 protein has one entry. The data hold about 14,000 distinct CDR3 sequences, with approximately 42% observed a single time. Unmatched junction bases numbered 12, after V lost 8 bases and J lost 9 bases. The germline gives CDR1 SQVTM, CDR2 ANQGSEA. The CDR3 extends over 13 amino acids. The chain recombines TRBV29-1 with TRBJ2-1, with 8 nucleotides matching TRBD1. The TCR originated in a female donor in good health. The sample comprised CD3+ T cells sorted from blood and cultured. CDR3 sequence (DNA): TGCAGCTCCGGGACAGGTCCTTGGGGTGAGCAGTTCTTC. Its translation is CSSGTGPWGEQFF.